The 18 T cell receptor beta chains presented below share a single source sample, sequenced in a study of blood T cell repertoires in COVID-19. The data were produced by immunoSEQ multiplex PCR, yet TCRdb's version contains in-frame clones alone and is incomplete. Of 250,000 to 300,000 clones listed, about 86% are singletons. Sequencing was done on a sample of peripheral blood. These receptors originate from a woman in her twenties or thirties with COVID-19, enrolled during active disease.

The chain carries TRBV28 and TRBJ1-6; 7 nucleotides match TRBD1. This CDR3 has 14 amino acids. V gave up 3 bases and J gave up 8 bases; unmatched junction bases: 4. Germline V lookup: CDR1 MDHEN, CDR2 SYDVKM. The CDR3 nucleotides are TGTGCCAGCAGTTTCCCGGGACAGTATTCACCCCTCCACTTT. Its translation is CASSFPGQYSPLHF.

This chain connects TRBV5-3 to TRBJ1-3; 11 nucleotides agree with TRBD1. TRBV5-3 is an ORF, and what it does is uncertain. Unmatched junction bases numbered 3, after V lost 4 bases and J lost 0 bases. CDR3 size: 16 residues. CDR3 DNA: TGTGCCAGAAGCGGGACAGGGGGTTACTCTGGAAACACCATATATTTT. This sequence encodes CARSGTGGYSGNTIYF.

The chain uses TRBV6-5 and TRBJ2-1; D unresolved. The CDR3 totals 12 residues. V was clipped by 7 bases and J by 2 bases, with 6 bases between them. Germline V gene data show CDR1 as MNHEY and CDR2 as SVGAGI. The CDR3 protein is CASNEPYNEQFF. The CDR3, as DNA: TGTGCCAGCAACGAGCCCTACAATGAGCAGTTCTTC.

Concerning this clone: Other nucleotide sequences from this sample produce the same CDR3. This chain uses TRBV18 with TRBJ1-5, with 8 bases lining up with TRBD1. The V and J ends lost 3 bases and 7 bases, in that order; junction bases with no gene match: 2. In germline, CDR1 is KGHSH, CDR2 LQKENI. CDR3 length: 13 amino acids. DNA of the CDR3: TGTGCCAGCTCACCCCCAGGGGGCCAGCCCCAGCATTTT. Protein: CASSPPGGQPQHF.

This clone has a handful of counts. CDR3 sequence (DNA): TGTGCCAGTAGTACTCGTGAGCGTGCGACTGAAGCTTTCTTT. It encodes CASSTRERATEAFF. This chain connects TRBV19 to TRBJ1-1; D gene ambiguous. The CDR3 sequence is 14 residues long. V was pared by 4 bases and J by 5 bases, with 14 bases between. Germline CDR1 and CDR2: LNHDA and SQIVND (reference sequence).

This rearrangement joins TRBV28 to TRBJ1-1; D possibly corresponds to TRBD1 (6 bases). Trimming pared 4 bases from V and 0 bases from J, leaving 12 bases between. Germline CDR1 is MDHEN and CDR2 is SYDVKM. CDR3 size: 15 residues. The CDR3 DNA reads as TGTGCCAGCAGTTCGCATCGACAGGTGAACACTGAAGCTTTCTTT. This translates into CASSSHRQVNTEAFF.

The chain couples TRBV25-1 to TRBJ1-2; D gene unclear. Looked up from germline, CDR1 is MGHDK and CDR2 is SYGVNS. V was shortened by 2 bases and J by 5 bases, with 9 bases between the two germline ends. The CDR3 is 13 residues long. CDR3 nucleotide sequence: TGTGCCAGCAGTGAAATTGGAGGGTATGGCTACACCTTC. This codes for CASSEIGGYGYTF.

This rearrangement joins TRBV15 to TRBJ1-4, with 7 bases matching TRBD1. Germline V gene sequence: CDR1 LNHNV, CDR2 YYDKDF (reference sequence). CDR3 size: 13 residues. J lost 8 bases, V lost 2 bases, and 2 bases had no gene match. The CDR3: CATSRTGAEKLFF. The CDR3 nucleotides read TGTGCCACCAGCAGAACAGGGGCGGAAAAACTGTTTTTT.

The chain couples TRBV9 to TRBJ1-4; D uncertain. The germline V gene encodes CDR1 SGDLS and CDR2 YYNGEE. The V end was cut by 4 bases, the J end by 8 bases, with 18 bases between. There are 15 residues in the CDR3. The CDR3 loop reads CASSSTGSWREKLFF. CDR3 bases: TGTGCCAGCAGCTCAACCGGGTCCTGGAGGGAAAAACTGTTTTTT.

The chain's CDR3 is CASSLGQFIASYGYTF. In nucleotides, the CDR3 is TGTGCCAGCAGCTTAGGTCAGTTCATAGCTTCCTATGGCTACACCTTC. J is TRBJ1-2 and V is TRBV5-4; D unresolved. Between the trimmed V and J ends, which lost 2 bases and 4 bases, there was a span of 18 bases. The CDR3 is 16 residues long. Germline CDR1 is SGHNT and CDR2 is YYREEE (reference sequence).

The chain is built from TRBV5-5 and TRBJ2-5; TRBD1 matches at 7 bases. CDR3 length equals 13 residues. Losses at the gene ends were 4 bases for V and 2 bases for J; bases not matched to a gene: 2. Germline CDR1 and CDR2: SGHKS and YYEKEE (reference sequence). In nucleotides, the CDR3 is TGTGCCAGCAGCCGGGGACAGCAAGAGACCCAGTACTTC. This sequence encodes CASSRGQQETQYF. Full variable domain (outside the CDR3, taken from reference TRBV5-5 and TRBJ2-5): DAGVTQSPTHLIKTRGQQVTLRCSPISGHKSVSWYQQVLGQGPQFIFQYYEKEERGRGNFPDRFSARQFPNYSSELNVNALLLGDSALYLCASSRGQQETQYFGPGTRLLVL.

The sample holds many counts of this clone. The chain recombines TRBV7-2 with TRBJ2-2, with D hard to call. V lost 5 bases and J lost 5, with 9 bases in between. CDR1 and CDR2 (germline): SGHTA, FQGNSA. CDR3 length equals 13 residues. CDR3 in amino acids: CASSPKRTGELFF. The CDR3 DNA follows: TGTGCCAGCAGCCCGAAGAGGACCGGGGAGCTGTTTTTT.

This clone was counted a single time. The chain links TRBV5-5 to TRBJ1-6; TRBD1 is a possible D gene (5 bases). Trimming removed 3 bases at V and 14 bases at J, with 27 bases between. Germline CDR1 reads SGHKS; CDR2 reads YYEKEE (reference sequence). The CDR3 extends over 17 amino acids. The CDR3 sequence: CASSSGKLRQGWMALHF. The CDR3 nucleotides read TGTGCCAGCAGCTCCGGAAAACTAAGGCAGGGATGGATGGCCCTCCACTTT. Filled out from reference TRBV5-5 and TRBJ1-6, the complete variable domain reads DAGVTQSPTHLIKTRGQQVTLRCSPISGHKSVSWYQQVLGQGPQFIFQYYEKEERGRGNFPDRFSARQFPNYSSELNVNALLLGDSALYLCASSSGKLRQGWMALHFGNGTRLTVT.

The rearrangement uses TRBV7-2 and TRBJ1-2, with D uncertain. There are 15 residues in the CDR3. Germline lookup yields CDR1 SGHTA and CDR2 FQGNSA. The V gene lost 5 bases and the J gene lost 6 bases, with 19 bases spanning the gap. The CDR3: CASSLHSGFADGYTF. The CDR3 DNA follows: TGTGCCAGCAGCCTACACAGTGGGTTCGCCGATGGCTACACCTTC.

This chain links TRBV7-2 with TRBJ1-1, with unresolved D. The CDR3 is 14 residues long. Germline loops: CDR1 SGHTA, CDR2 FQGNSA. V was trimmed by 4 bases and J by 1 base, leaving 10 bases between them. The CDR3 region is CASSSFQWNTEAFF. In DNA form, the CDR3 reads TGTGCCAGCAGCTCCTTCCAGTGGAACACTGAAGCTTTCTTT. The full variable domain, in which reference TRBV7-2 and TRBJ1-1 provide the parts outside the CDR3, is GAGVSQSPSNKVTEKGKDVELRCDPISGHTALYWYRQSLGQGLEFLIYFQGNSAPDKSGLPSDRFSAERTGGSVSTLTIQRTQQEDSAVYLCASSSFQWNTEAFFGQGTRLTVV.

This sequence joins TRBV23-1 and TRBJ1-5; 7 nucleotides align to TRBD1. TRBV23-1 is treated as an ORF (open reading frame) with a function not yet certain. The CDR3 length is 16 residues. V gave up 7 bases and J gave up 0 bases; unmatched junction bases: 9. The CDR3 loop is CASNKRGLYSNQPQHF. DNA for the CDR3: TGCGCCAGCAACAAAAGGGGGCTTTATAGCAATCAGCCCCAGCATTTT.

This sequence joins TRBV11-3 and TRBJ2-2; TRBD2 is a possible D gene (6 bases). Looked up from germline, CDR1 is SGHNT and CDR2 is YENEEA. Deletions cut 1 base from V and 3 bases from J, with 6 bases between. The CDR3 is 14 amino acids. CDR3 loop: CASSLAGDTGELFF. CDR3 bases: TGTGCCAGCAGCTTAGCGGGGGACACCGGGGAGCTGTTTTTT.

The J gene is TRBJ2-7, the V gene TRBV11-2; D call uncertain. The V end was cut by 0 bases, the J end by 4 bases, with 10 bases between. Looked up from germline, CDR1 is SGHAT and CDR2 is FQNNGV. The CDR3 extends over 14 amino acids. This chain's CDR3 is CASSLDNRVYEQYF. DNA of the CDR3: TGTGCCAGCAGCTTAGACAACAGAGTTTACGAGCAGTACTTC.